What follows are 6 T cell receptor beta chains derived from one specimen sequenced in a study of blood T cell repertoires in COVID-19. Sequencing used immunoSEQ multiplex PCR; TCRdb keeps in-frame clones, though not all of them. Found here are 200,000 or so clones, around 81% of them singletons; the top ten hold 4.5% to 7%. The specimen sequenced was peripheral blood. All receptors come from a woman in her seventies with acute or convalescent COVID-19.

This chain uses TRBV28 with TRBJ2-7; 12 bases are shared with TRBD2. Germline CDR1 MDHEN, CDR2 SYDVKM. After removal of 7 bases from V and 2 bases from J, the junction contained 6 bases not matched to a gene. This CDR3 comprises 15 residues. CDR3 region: CASTLLAGGPYEQYF. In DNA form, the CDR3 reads TGTGCCAGCACCTTACTAGCGGGAGGCCCCTACGAGCAGTACTTC.

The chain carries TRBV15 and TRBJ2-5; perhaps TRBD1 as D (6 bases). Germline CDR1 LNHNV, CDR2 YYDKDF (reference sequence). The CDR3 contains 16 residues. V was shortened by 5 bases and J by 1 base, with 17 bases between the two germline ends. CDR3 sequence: CATSESRGGIQETQYF. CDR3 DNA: TGTGCCACCAGCGAAAGCAGGGGCGGAATCCAAGAGACCCAGTACTTC.

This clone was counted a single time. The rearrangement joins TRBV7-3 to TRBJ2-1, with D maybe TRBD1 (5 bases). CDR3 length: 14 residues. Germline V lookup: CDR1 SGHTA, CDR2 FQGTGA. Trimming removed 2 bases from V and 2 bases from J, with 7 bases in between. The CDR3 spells CASSLPGPYNEQFF. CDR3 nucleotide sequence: TGTGCCAGCAGCTTACCAGGGCCCTACAATGAGCAGTTCTTC.

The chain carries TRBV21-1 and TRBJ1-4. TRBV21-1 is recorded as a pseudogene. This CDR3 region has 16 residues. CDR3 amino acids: CASSKDSLPGDEKLFF. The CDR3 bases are TGTGCCAGCAGCAAAGACTCTCTCCCCGGGGATGAAAAACTGTTTTTT.

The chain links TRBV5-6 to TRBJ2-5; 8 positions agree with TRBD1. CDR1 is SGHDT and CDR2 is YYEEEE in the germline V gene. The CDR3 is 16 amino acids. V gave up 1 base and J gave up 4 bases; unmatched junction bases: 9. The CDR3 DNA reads TGTGCCAGCAGCTTGCCACCGGCAGGGGGCAGAGAGACCCAGTACTTC. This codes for CASSLPPAGGRETQYF.

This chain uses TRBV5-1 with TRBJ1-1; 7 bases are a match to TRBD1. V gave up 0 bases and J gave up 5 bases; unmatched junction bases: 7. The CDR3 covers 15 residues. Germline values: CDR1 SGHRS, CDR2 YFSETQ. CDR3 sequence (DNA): TGCGCCAGCAGCTTGGATGGCAGGGGGTATACTGAAGCTTTCTTT. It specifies CASSLDGRGYTEAFF.